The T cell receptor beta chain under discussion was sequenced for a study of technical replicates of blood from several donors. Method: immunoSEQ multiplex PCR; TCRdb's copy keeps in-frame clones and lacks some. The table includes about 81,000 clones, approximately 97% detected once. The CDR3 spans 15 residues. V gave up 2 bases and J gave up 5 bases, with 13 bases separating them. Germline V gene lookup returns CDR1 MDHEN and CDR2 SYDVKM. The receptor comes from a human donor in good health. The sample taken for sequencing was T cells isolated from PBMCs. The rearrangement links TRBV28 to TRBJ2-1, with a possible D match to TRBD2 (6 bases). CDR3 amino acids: CASSLKDYRHNEQFF. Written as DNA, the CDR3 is TGTGCCAGCAGTTTAAAGGACTACCGCCACAATGAGCAGTTCTTC.